This entry lists 27 T cell receptor beta chains sequenced from one sample in a study of OX40 agonist ivuxolimab in advanced cancers. Some clones are missing from TCRdb's copy, which holds only in-frame ones; the method was immunoSEQ multiplex PCR. The sample holds about 60,000 clones; about 94% are singletons and the top ten take 15% to 20%. The sample was CD4+ or CD8+ T cells sorted from blood, taken in a trial of the OX40 agonist ivuxolimab. The source is an adult with an advanced solid tumor such as melanoma, head and neck, liver or kidney cancer.

This chain connects TRBV29-1 to TRBJ2-7; 7 bases agree with TRBD1. J lost 3 bases, V lost 0 bases, and 8 bases had no gene match. The V gene's germline CDR1 is SQVTM and CDR2 ANQGSEA. This CDR3 has 15 amino acids. The CDR3 spells CSVEDRQGRFYEQYF. The CDR3 DNA is TGCAGCGTTGAAGATCGACAGGGTAGGTTCTACGAGCAGTACTTC.

The chain uses TRBV28 and TRBJ2-1, with a tentative D call TRBD2 (6 bases). The CDR3 spans 16 residues. Trimming left V 4 bases short and J 7 bases short, with 20 bases between. Germline CDR1 reads MDHEN; CDR2 reads SYDVKM. In nucleotides, the CDR3 is TGTGCCAGCAGTTCACCCGCGGGACTTATTCGGAATGAGCAGTTCTTC. Encoded protein: CASSSPAGLIRNEQFF.

The CDR3 DNA sequence: TGTGCCAGCAGCTTACAAACAGCGAGGAATGAGCAGTTCTTC. Amino acid sequence: CASSLQTARNEQFF. J is TRBJ2-1 and V is TRBV5-6; the D is unclear. The CDR3 is made up of 14 amino acids. Germline V lookup: CDR1 SGHDT, CDR2 YYEEEE. Trimming stripped 2 bases from V and 7 bases from J, with 13 bases between.

A note on this clone: Sequence at one end of the junction differs from germline and may be a read error. V usage is TRBV7-2 and J usage is TRBJ2-3, with D unresolved. CDR3 length: 12 residues. Germline V gene data show CDR1 as SGHTA and CDR2 as FQGNSA. CDR3 region: CASSLQRDAQYF. CDR3 DNA: TGTGCCAGCAGCTTACAGAGAGATGCGCAGTATTTT.

V usage is TRBV7-9 and J usage is TRBJ1-2, with D hard to call. CDR1 is SEHNR, CDR2 FQNEAQ, per germline (reference sequence). The CDR3 is 15 amino acids. V lost 4 bases and J 4 bases, leaving 16 bases between the germline ends. CDR3 sequence reads: CASSSGNVTSYGYTF. The CDR3 DNA is TGTGCCAGCAGCTCCGGTAATGTCACCTCCTATGGCTACACCTTC.

V and J are TRBV5-6 and TRBJ2-3, with TRBD1 matching 7 bases. CDR3 length: 17 residues. Trimming at V came to 3 bases and at J to 2 bases, leaving 12 bases not matched to a gene. Germline values: CDR1 SGHDT, CDR2 YYEEEE. CDR3 in DNA: TGTGCCAGCAGCTCGTGGGACAGCCAGTGGTCCACAGATACGCAGTATTTT. It codes for CASSSWDSQWSTDTQYF.

The V call is TRBV29-1, the J call TRBJ2-5; D remains unclear. This CDR3 is built from 10 residues. Germline V gene lookup returns CDR1 SQVTM and CDR2 ANQGSEA. V gave up 4 bases and J gave up 1 base, with 1 base separating them. CDR3 coding DNA: TGCAGCGTTGGCCAAGAGACCCAGTACTTC. Translated: CSVGQETQYF. Looking up the rest from reference TRBV29-1 and TRBJ2-5 gives the full variable domain: SAVISQKPSRDICQRGTSLTIQCQVDSQVTMMFWYRQQPGQSLTLIATANQGSEATYESGFVIDKFPISRPNLTFSTLTVSNMSPEDSSIYLCSVGQETQYFGPGTRLLVL.

The genes are TRBV28 and TRBJ2-1; the D gene is possibly TRBD1 (5 bases). The CDR3 contains 14 residues. Trimming stripped 3 bases from V and 5 bases from J, with 11 bases between. From germline, CDR1 is MDHEN and CDR2 SYDVKM. The CDR3 region is CASSFLTENNEQFF. In DNA, the CDR3 is TGTGCCAGCAGTTTCCTGACAGAAAACAATGAGCAGTTCTTC.

This sequence joins TRBV27 and TRBJ1-2, with 7 bases matching TRBD1. The CDR3 is 15 amino acids. Germline CDR1 reads MNHEY; CDR2 reads SMNVEV (reference sequence). With V trimmed by 4 bases and J by 4 bases, 9 bases remained unmatched. CDR3 sequence reads: CASSSRPGQIYGYTF. The DNA of the CDR3 is TGTGCCAGCAGTTCCCGACCGGGACAGATCTATGGCTACACCTTC.

The chain has TRBV30 and TRBJ2-7, with D tentatively TRBD1 (6 bases). The CDR3 spans 14 residues. Germline V gives CDR1 GTSNPN, CDR2 SVGIG (reference sequence). Deletions cut 4 bases from V and 5 bases from J, with 18 bases between. CDR3 protein: CAWKLTGSNHEQYF. In nucleotides, the CDR3 is TGTGCCTGGAAACTCACAGGGTCCAACCACGAGCAGTACTTC.

In this sample, this clone turned up once. The chain combines TRBV5-1 with TRBJ1-5, with 7 positions matching TRBD1. V dropped 0 bases and J dropped 2; count of bases not matched to a gene: 5. Germline V CDR1 and CDR2: SGHRS, YFSETQ. The CDR3 has 16 amino acids. CDR3 residues: CASSLGGTGGNQPQHF. CDR3 coding DNA: TGCGCCAGCAGCTTGGGAGGCACAGGGGGCAATCAGCCCCAGCATTTT.

V and J are TRBV28 and TRBJ2-7, with TRBD1 identical over 9 bases. The J segment lost 5 bases and the V segment lost 3 bases, leaving 5 bases of the junction unmatched. Germline CDR1 is MDHEN and CDR2 is SYDVKM. The CDR3 is 14 amino acids. The CDR3 sequence: CASSFGTGHDEQYF. The DNA of the CDR3 is TGTGCCAGCAGTTTTGGGACAGGGCACGACGAGCAGTACTTC.

The chain uses TRBV25-1 and TRBJ2-2, with TRBD1 identical over 7 bases. The germline V gene encodes CDR1 MGHDK and CDR2 SYGVNS. This CDR3 spans 14 amino acids. J lost 1 base, V lost 9 bases, and 5 bases had no gene match. The CDR3 loop reads CASAGTENTGELFF. DNA of the CDR3: TGTGCCAGTGCAGGGACAGAGAACACCGGGGAGCTGTTTTTT.

The chain combines TRBV6-5 with TRBJ1-6, with D possibly TRBD1 on 5 matching bases. This CDR3 contains 16 residues. Germline lookup yields CDR1 MNHEY and CDR2 SVGAGI. Trimming stripped 0 bases from V and 3 bases from J, with 9 bases between. The CDR3 coding sequence is TGTGCCAGCAGTTACTCGGGGGTACGCTATAATTCACCCCTCCACTTT. Its translation is CASSYSGVRYNSPLHF.

The J gene is TRBJ2-7, the V gene TRBV4-3; 13 nucleotides align to TRBD2. This CDR3 has 17 residues. From germline, CDR1 is LGHNA and CDR2 YSLEER. The V segment lost 2 bases and the J segment 5 bases; nucleotides outside the gene matches: 9. Here the CDR3 DNA reads TGCGCCAGCAGCCAATGGGGGACTAGCGGGACTGATGACGAGCAGTACTTC. Encoded protein: CASSQWGTSGTDDEQYF.

The gene calls are TRBV19 and TRBJ1-1; tentative D call: TRBD1 (6 bases). Trimming removed 7 bases at V and 1 base at J, with 13 bases between. The CDR3 is 14 amino acids. Germline-derived CDR1 and CDR2 are LNHDA and SQIVND (reference sequence). The DNA for the CDR3 is TGTGCCAGTACTATCGGGGGCTGGAACACTGAAGCTTTCTTT. Its protein is CASTIGGWNTEAFF.

V usage is TRBV7-6 and J usage is TRBJ1-4; D not certain. The V gene's germline CDR1 is SGHVS and CDR2 FNYEAQ. Trimming pared 5 bases from V and 4 bases from J, leaving 11 bases between. The CDR3 has 14 amino acids. CDR3 in DNA: TGTGCCAGCAGCCCTACAGCGGTTAATGAAAAACTGTTTTTT. Protein product: CASSPTAVNEKLFF.

This clone was counted a few times. This chain links TRBV6-1 with TRBJ2-7; weak D call: TRBD1 (5 bases). CDR1 and CDR2 from the germline V gene are MNHNS and SASEGT. V was trimmed by 7 bases and J by 0 bases, leaving 7 bases between them. The CDR3 extends over 12 amino acids. In DNA, the CDR3 is TGTGCCAGCACTCAGGGCTCCTACGAGCAGTACTTC. Protein product: CASTQGSYEQYF.

The CDR3 DNA sequence: TGTGCCAGTAGTACCTGGGGACAGGGGAATCAGCCCCAGCATTTT. It encodes CASSTWGQGNQPQHF. The rearrangement links TRBV19 to TRBJ1-5; 10 bases are a match to TRBD1. This CDR3 region has 15 residues. Germline V gene data show CDR1 as LNHDA and CDR2 as SQIVND (reference sequence). V was pared by 4 bases and J by 4 bases, with 4 bases of the junction left unmatched.

This sequence joins TRBV6-5 and TRBJ2-2; D not certain. This CDR3 comprises 13 residues. V gave up 2 bases and J gave up 7 bases, with 8 bases separating them. Germline V gene sequence: CDR1 MNHEY, CDR2 SVGAGI. CDR3 bases: TGTGCCAGCAGTTACACGGTTAGCGGGGAGCTGTTTTTT. Protein product: CASSYTVSGELFF.

J is TRBJ1-1 and V is TRBV11-2; D is ambiguous. CDR1 is SGHAT, CDR2 FQNNGV, per germline. The V gene lost 5 bases and the J gene lost 6 bases, with 13 bases spanning the gap. CDR3 length: 13 residues. The CDR3 region is CASSPAGNAEAFF. DNA for the CDR3: TGTGCCAGCAGCCCCGCGGGTAACGCTGAAGCTTTCTTT.

The chain has TRBV11-2 and TRBJ2-7; 8 bases line up with TRBD2. V was pared by 4 bases and J by 3 bases, with 11 bases of the junction left unmatched. Germline CDR1 and CDR2: SGHAT and FQNNGV. This CDR3 spans 16 amino acids. DNA of the CDR3: TGTGCCAGCAGCTCCCGGGCGGGAGGCTGGGACTACGAGCAGTACTTC. Residues: CASSSRAGGWDYEQYF.

A single count supports this clone. The chain is built from TRBV28 and TRBJ1-4; weak D call: TRBD1 (6 bases). The CDR3 contains 18 residues. CDR1 is MDHEN, CDR2 SYDVKM, per germline. The V end was cut by 2 bases, the J end by 1 base, with 17 bases between. In nucleotides, the CDR3 is TGTGCCAGCAGTTTAATTCGGGGGCGCAAGGAAACTAATGAAAAACTGTTTTTT. Translation: CASSLIRGRKETNEKLFF.

This clone was picked up one time. The V gene is TRBV9, the J gene TRBJ1-1; TRBD1 aligns across 8 bases. Germline CDR1 reads SGDLS; CDR2 reads YYNGEE. V was pared by 3 bases and J by 11 bases, with 3 bases of the junction left unmatched. The CDR3 is 11 amino acids. CDR3 DNA sequence: TGTGCCAGCAGCGCAGGGGGCGAGGCTTTCTTT. Protein: CASSAGGEAFF. The full variable domain, in which reference TRBV9 and TRBJ1-1 provide the parts outside the CDR3, is DSGVTQTPKHLITATGQRVTLRCSPRSGDLSVYWYQQSLDQGLQFLIQYYNGEERAKGNILERFSAQQFPDLHSELNLSSLELGDSALYFCASSAGGEAFFGQGTRLTVV.

The rearrangement links TRBV15 to TRBJ2-1, with D unclear. V was cut by 1 base and J by 9 bases, with 10 bases left in between. The germline CDR1 and CDR2 sequences are LNHNV and YYDKDF (reference sequence). CDR3 length equals 13 residues. DNA for the CDR3: TGTGCCACCAGCAGAGCTGTCGACCCTGAGCAGTTCTTC. Amino acids: CATSRAVDPEQFF. The full variable domain, with the rest looked up from reference TRBV15 and TRBJ2-1, is DAMVIQNPRYQVTQFGKPVTLSCSQTLNHNVMYWYQQKSSQAPKLLFHYYDKDFNNEADTPDNFQSRRPNTSFCFLDIRSPGLGDTAMYLCATSRAVDPEQFFGPGTRLTVL.

This chain uses TRBV28 with TRBJ2-2; 7 bases match TRBD1. CDR3 size: 16 residues. CDR1 is MDHEN and CDR2 is SYDVKM in the germline V gene. With 6 bases clipped from V and 1 base from J, the junction kept 8 bases outside the gene matches. The CDR3 sequence: CASSRLTGMNTGELFF. DNA of the CDR3: TGTGCCAGCAGCCGACTGACAGGGATGAACACCGGGGAGCTGTTTTTT.

This clone turned up a few times. V gene TRBV4-2 combines with J gene TRBJ1-2; possible D gene TRBD1, 5 bases. Between the trimmed V and J ends, which lost 5 bases and 8 bases, there was a span of 18 bases. Looked up from germline, CDR1 is LGHNA and CDR2 is YNFKEQ. This CDR3 is built from 14 residues. The CDR3 region is CASSSGADYQGYTF. The CDR3 DNA reads TGTGCCAGCAGCTCCGGGGCCGATTACCAAGGCTACACCTTC.